Below are 21 T cell receptor beta chains sequenced from a single sample in a study of monozygotic twins with inflammatory bowel disease. TCRdb reprocessed the 5' RACE reads; each CDR3 protein has one entry and no DNA is given. The sample table sets out fewer than 450,000 distinct CDR3 sequences. Sequencing used blood. The receptor set was obtained from a human donor with ulcerative colitis or Crohn's disease, or a healthy co-twin of an affected twin (not recorded which).

The chain employs TRBV5-1 and TRBJ2-1; TCRdb selects TRBD2, and the lack of DNA leaves this call unchecked. The germline V gene encodes CDR1 SGHRS and CDR2 YFSETQ. This CDR3 has 17 residues. The CDR3 protein is CASSSGLAGPGYNEQFF.

The chain is built from TRBV6-2 or TRBV6-3 and TRBJ2-5; TCRdb picks TRBD2, but there is no DNA to check that call. The CDR3 extends over 15 amino acids. CDR1 is MNHEY, CDR2 SVGEGT, per germline. The CDR3 spells CASSYTSTSGETQYF.

The genes are TRBV7-8 and TRBJ2-3; the TCRdb D gene call, TRBD2, has no DNA to confirm it. Germline V gives CDR1 SGHVS, CDR2 FQNEAQ. The CDR3 is 16 amino acids. The CDR3 protein is CASSLPSQRGTDTQYF.

The V call is TRBV21-1, the J call TRBJ2-5; TCRdb returns TRBD2, unconfirmable since there is no DNA. TRBV21-1 is a listed pseudogene. The CDR3 consists of 15 residues. CDR3 region: CASSKEKGLAETQYF.

The chain is built from TRBV11-2 and TRBJ2-2; lacking DNA, the TRBD1 call made by TCRdb goes unchecked. Per the germline V gene, CDR1 is SGHAT and CDR2 is FQNNGV. The CDR3 extends over 13 amino acids. CDR3 region: CASSFGGTGELFF.

The V and J genes are TRBV3-1 and TRBJ2-1; TCRdb gives TRBD1 as the D gene, but with no DNA this cannot be confirmed. The CDR3 spans 14 residues. Germline V gives CDR1 LGHDT, CDR2 YNNKEL (reference sequence). CDR3 sequence reads: CASSQASGGTEQFF.

The chain couples TRBV5-4 to TRBJ2-3. CDR3 size: 15 residues. Germline CDR1 SGHNT, CDR2 YYREEE (reference sequence). CDR3 sequence: CASSLAQSSRDTQYF.

The gene calls are TRBV11-2 and TRBJ2-7; TCRdb calls TRBD1, which cannot be checked without DNA. Germline CDR1 is SGHAT and CDR2 is FQNNGV. This CDR3 comprises 15 residues. CDR3 sequence: CASSFPGFLSYEQYF.

J is TRBJ1-5 and V is TRBV3-1; TCRdb's D call of TRBD1 is untestable without DNA. From germline, CDR1 is LGHDT and CDR2 YNNKEL (reference sequence). This CDR3 contains 16 residues. Here the CDR3 reads CASSQDLRTEDQPQHF.

The gene calls are TRBV10-3 and TRBJ2-5; TCRdb's D gene call, TRBD1, goes unchecked for lack of DNA. Germline values: CDR1 ENHRY, CDR2 SYGVKD. This CDR3 has 14 amino acids. The CDR3 protein is CAIRPTGGEETQYF.

This chain uses TRBV7-9 with TRBJ1-5. The germline gives CDR1 SEHNR, CDR2 FQNEAQ (reference sequence). This CDR3 is 14 amino acids long. CDR3 protein: CASSLTGELQPQHF.

This chain links TRBV11-2 with TRBJ1-5; TCRdb returns TRBD1, unconfirmable since there is no DNA. The germline V gene encodes CDR1 SGHAT and CDR2 FQNNGV. CDR3 size: 15 residues. The CDR3 loop reads CASSLGRDRVKPQHF.

The chain carries TRBV11-1 and TRBJ2-7. In germline, CDR1 is SGHAT, CDR2 FQDESV (reference sequence). The CDR3 length is 14 residues. CDR3 in amino acids: CASSLARTAYEQYF.

The gene calls are TRBV5-1 and TRBJ2-1; TCRdb proposes TRBD1, but this gene call is untestable without DNA. Germline CDR1 is SGHRS and CDR2 is YFSETQ. The CDR3 length is 14 residues. CDR3 amino acids: CASGLGGAYNEQFF.

The chain uses TRBV27 and TRBJ2-5; the TRBD1 assignment by TCRdb is unverifiable without DNA. Germline CDR1 MNHEY, CDR2 SMNVEV (reference sequence). The CDR3 sequence is 14 residues long. The CDR3 region is CATNSRGDRETQYF.

The rearrangement joins TRBV20-1 to TRBJ2-7; lacking DNA, the TRBD2 call made by TCRdb goes unchecked. Germline CDR1 DFQATT, CDR2 SNEGSKA (reference sequence). The CDR3 has 12 amino acids. CDR3 residues: CSARLAGYEQYF.

This chain connects TRBV7-2 to TRBJ2-7; the D call from TCRdb, TRBD1, cannot be confirmed without DNA. The CDR3 has 14 amino acids. Germline V gene sequence: CDR1 SGHTA, CDR2 FQGNSA. The CDR3 here is CASSLGTGAIEQYF.

The rearrangement joins TRBV12-3 or TRBV12-4 to TRBJ2-1. The CDR3 spans 14 residues. CDR3 protein: CASSLFQVGNEQFF.

The chain uses TRBV20-1 and TRBJ1-1; TCRdb designates TRBD1, a call that cannot be tested without DNA. The CDR3 loop spans 13 amino acids. Germline CDR1 and CDR2: DFQATT and SNEGSKA (reference sequence). CDR3: CSASGRGGTEAFF.

The gene calls are TRBV6-5 and TRBJ2-1; as DNA is missing, the TRBD2 call by TCRdb cannot be tested. CDR1 and CDR2 (germline): MNHEY, SVGAGI. The length of the CDR3 is 15 residues. The CDR3 loop is CASSYASGGAYEQFF.

This CDR3 reads CASSQNYNQPQHF. The chain links TRBV7-2 to TRBJ1-5. The CDR3 length is 13 residues. The germline gives CDR1 SGHTA, CDR2 FQGNSA.